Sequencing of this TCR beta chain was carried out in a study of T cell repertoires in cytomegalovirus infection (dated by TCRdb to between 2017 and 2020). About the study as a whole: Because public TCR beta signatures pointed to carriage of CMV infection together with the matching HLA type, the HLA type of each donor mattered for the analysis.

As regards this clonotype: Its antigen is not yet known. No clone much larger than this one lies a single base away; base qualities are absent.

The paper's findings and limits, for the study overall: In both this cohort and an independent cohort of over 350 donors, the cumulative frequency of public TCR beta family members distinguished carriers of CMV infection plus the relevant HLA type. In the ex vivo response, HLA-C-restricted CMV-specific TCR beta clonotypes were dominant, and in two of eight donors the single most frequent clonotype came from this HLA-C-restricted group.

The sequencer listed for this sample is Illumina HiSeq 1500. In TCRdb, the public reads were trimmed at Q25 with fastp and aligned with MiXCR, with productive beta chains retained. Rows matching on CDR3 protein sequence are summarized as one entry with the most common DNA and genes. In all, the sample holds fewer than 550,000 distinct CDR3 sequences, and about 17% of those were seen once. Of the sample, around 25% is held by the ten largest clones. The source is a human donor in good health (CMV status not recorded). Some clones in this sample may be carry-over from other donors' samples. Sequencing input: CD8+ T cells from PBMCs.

The DNA sequence is TGTGCCAGCATGGGAACAGGGGGCGAAAAACCGGGAAACACCATATATTTT. It translates to CASMGTGGEKPGNTIYF. Recombination linked TRBV6-8 to TRBJ1-3; the central 9 bases match TRBD1. Including the terminal cysteine and phenylalanine, the CDR3 comprises 17 residues. Only the CDR3 portion is preserved as DNA: 51 bases, with reading frame beginning at the first base. From V the trimming removes 7 bases and from J it removes 4 bases, while the gene matches leave 14 bases of the junction unaccounted for. The CDR1 and CDR2 encoded by the germline V gene are MNHGY and SAAAGT.